These 29 T cell receptor beta chains were all obtained from the same sample, sequenced in a study of cytomegalovirus exposure and HLA in healthy donors. PCR primers comprised 60 Vbeta and 13 Jbeta primers. Data came from immunoSEQ multiplex PCR; TCRdb stores just in-frame clones and leaves some out. The sample includes 140,000 to 150,000 clones, roughly a tenth of them seen just once. Sequencing was done on a sample of PBMCs. All receptors derive from a male donor in good health and CMV-seronegative.

The chain is built from TRBV7-9 and TRBJ2-7; TRBD1 might be the D (6 bases). The CDR3 loop spans 15 amino acids. Germline V gene lookup returns CDR1 SEHNR and CDR2 FQNEAQ (reference sequence). The germline V and J ends were trimmed by 1 base and 2 bases, with 12 bases remaining between them. The CDR3 protein is CASSLGQDLTYEQYF. The CDR3 DNA sequence: TGTGCCAGCAGCTTAGGACAGGACCTTACCTACGAGCAGTACTTC.

The genes are TRBV11-3 and TRBJ2-5; possible D gene TRBD2, 5 bases. Germline V gives CDR1 SGHNT, CDR2 YENEEA. This CDR3 is built from 13 residues. V was pared by 5 bases and J by 2 bases, with 9 bases between. The CDR3 nucleotides read TGTGCCAGCAGCGGCCGGGGACAAGAGACCCAGTACTTC. Its protein is CASSGRGQETQYF.

The chain uses TRBV5-1 and TRBJ2-3; the D gene is possibly TRBD2 (6 bases). The CDR3 is 13 amino acids. CDR1 is SGHRS, CDR2 YFSETQ, per germline. Trimming took off 2 bases at V and 8 bases at J, with 12 bases between the two ends. The CDR3 sequence: CASSLTGEGTQYF. CDR3 coding DNA: TGCGCCAGCAGCTTAACGGGAGAGGGTACGCAGTATTTT.

This clone was observed at least ten times. The chain has TRBV13 and TRBJ1-5; a weak D match, TRBD1 (5 bases). Germline V gives CDR1 PRHDT, CDR2 FYEKMQ (reference sequence). This CDR3 is built from 15 residues. Trimming took off 0 bases at V and 2 bases at J, with 8 bases between the two ends. CDR3 residues: CASSLGLGRNQPQHF. In DNA form, the CDR3 reads TGTGCCAGCAGCTTAGGACTGGGGCGCAATCAGCCCCAGCATTTT.

This clone was recorded a few times. The J gene is TRBJ1-2, the V gene TRBV28; D gene uncertain. The V end was cut by 7 bases, the J end by 4 bases, with 19 bases between. Germline values: CDR1 MDHEN, CDR2 SYDVKM. The CDR3 covers 15 residues. The CDR3: CASIGEGRRFYGYTF. CDR3 DNA sequence: TGTGCCAGCATTGGGGAAGGGAGAAGATTCTATGGCTACACCTTC.

V and J are TRBV7-9 and TRBJ2-3; 8 positions agree with TRBD2. The CDR3 consists of 15 residues. Germline-derived CDR1 and CDR2 are SEHNR and FQNEAQ (reference sequence). The trim removed 5 bases at V and 3 bases at J, leaving 7 bases unmatched. CDR3 residues: CASSRPGTRTDTQYF. The CDR3 region has the DNA TGTGCCAGCAGCCGGCCCGGGACTAGGACAGATACGCAGTATTTT.

The rearrangement uses TRBV6-5 and TRBJ2-1; perhaps TRBD1 as D (6 bases). The V end lost 2 bases, the J end lost 5 bases, and 7 bases lay between the germline ends. This CDR3 is 13 amino acids long. Germline loops: CDR1 MNHEY, CDR2 SVGAGI. CDR3 in DNA: TGTGCCAGCAGTTACGGGGGCAACAATGAGCAGTTCTTC. This sequence encodes CASSYGGNNEQFF.

The table lists this clone with a few counts. CDR3 nucleotide sequence: TGCGCCAGCAGCTTACTAGCGGGAGATATCGGGGAGCTGTTTTTT. Its protein is CASSLLAGDIGELFF. The gene calls are TRBV10-2 and TRBJ2-2; 11 bases map to TRBD2. CDR1 and CDR2 from the germline V gene are WSHSY and SAAADI. The CDR3 spans 15 residues. With V trimmed by 6 bases and J by 7 bases, 7 bases remained unmatched.

V gene TRBV2 combines with J gene TRBJ1-6; weak D call: TRBD1 (5 bases). Germline-derived CDR1 and CDR2 are SNHLY and FYNNEI. The CDR3 consists of 13 residues. Trimming cost V 4 bases and J 10 bases, with 11 bases left between them. The CDR3 is CASSVDSPSPLHF. For the CDR3, the DNA is TGTGCCAGCAGTGTTGACAGCCCGTCACCCCTCCACTTT.

The chain couples TRBV7-9 to TRBJ2-1; the D gene is possibly TRBD2 (5 bases). In germline, CDR1 is SEHNR, CDR2 FQNEAQ (reference sequence). This CDR3 comprises 12 residues. Deletions cut 5 bases from V and 8 bases from J, with 10 bases between. The CDR3 nucleotides are TGTGCCAGCAGCCCTAACGGGGATGAGCAGTTCTTC. This translates into CASSPNGDEQFF.

This clone appeared a few times. The CDR3 reads CASSQGAGTGYYEQYF. The CDR3 DNA sequence: TGTGCCAGCAGCCAAGGAGCCGGGACAGGGTACTACGAGCAGTACTTC. The V call is TRBV14, the J call TRBJ2-7; 9 bases agree with TRBD1. CDR1 and CDR2 from the germline V gene are SGHDN and FVKESK. The V gene end was trimmed by 1 base and the J gene end by 3 bases; junction bases not matched to a gene: 7. CDR3 length: 16 residues.

The chain links TRBV28 to TRBJ2-7, with D maybe TRBD2 (5 bases). Trimming cost V 5 bases and J 9 bases, with 11 bases left between them. The CDR3 consists of 11 residues. Germline assignment: CDR1 MDHEN and CDR2 SYDVKM. CDR3 sequence reads: CASSIIGGQYF. CDR3 coding DNA: TGTGCCAGCAGTATAATAGGAGGGCAGTACTTC. The full variable domain, in which reference TRBV28 and TRBJ2-7 provide the parts outside the CDR3, is DVKVTQSSRYLVKRTGEKVFLECVQDMDHENMFWYRQDPGLGLRLIYFSYDVKMKEKGDIPEGYSVSREKKERFSLILESASTNQTSMYLCASSIIGGQYFGPGTRLTVT.

This clone was found a few times. The chain couples TRBV7-9 to TRBJ1-1; 7 positions agree with TRBD1. From germline, CDR1 is SEHNR and CDR2 FQNEAQ (reference sequence). V shed 6 bases, J shed 2 bases, and the junction held 9 bases outside the gene matches. The CDR3 length is 15 residues. CDR3 loop: CASRRQGEANTEAFF. The CDR3 coding sequence is TGTGCCAGCAGGAGACAGGGTGAGGCAAACACTGAAGCTTTCTTT.

This clone was counted between two and nine times. This chain uses TRBV28 with TRBJ1-2; 9 nucleotides line up with TRBD1. Trimming cost V 4 bases and J 3 bases; bases outside gene matches: 12. The CDR3 is 17 residues long. The germline V gene has CDR1 MDHEN and CDR2 SYDVKM. CDR3 DNA sequence: TGTGCCAGCAGTTCAGGGGGACAGGGTACCAATGACTATGGCTACACCTTC. Translation: CASSSGGQGTNDYGYTF.

The rearrangement uses TRBV4-2 and TRBJ2-7; 10 bases match TRBD2. The germline CDR1 and CDR2 sequences are LGHNA and YNFKEQ. This CDR3 contains 16 residues. V dropped 1 base and J dropped 2; count of bases not matched to a gene: 5. The chain's CDR3 is CASSQGALAGTYEQYF. For the CDR3, the DNA is TGTGCCAGCAGCCAAGGGGCACTAGCGGGAACCTACGAGCAGTACTTC.

This clone showed up just once. The rearrangement joins TRBV19 to TRBJ2-1, with TRBD2 as a possible D gene (5 bases). Trimming shortened V by 3 bases and J by 3 bases, and 12 bases separated the two germline ends. Germline CDR1 and CDR2: LNHDA and SQIVND (reference sequence). The CDR3 contains 15 residues. The CDR3 DNA reads as TGTGCCAGTAGTATTATTAGCGAGGGCTACAATGAGCAGTTCTTC. This gives the protein CASSIISEGYNEQFF.

This clone was observed a few times. This chain connects TRBV4-1 to TRBJ1-5; D not certain. The V and J ends lost 2 bases and 3 bases respectively, with 14 bases between them. CDR3 size: 16 residues. Germline CDR1 reads MGHRA; CDR2 reads YSYEKL. CDR3: CASSQSAAPPNQPQHF. CDR3 nucleotide sequence: TGCGCCAGCAGCCAAAGCGCGGCTCCTCCCAATCAGCCCCAGCATTTT.

The V call is TRBV7-9, the J call TRBJ1-1; 7 bases are shared with TRBD1. Per the germline V gene, CDR1 is SEHNR and CDR2 is FQNEAQ (reference sequence). J gave up 4 bases and V 4 bases, and 6 bases lay outside the gene matches. The CDR3 has 14 residues. CDR3: CASSSLPGGTEAFF. DNA of the CDR3: TGTGCCAGCAGCTCTTTGCCAGGGGGCACTGAAGCTTTCTTT.

V gene TRBV9 combines with J gene TRBJ1-2; 12 nucleotides align to TRBD1. This CDR3 is 16 amino acids long. Per the germline V gene, CDR1 is SGDLS and CDR2 is YYNGEE. The ends lost 0 bases at V and 4 bases at J; junction bases unmatched: 4. The CDR3 sequence is CASSVGGTGGVYGYTF. Written as DNA, the CDR3 is TGTGCCAGCAGCGTAGGAGGGACAGGGGGCGTCTATGGCTACACCTTC.

This clone has more than one count but fewer than ten. J is TRBJ2-5 and V is TRBV7-8; 9 bases fit TRBD1. J lost 1 base, V lost 5 bases, and 2 bases had no gene match. The CDR3 has 14 residues. The germline V gene encodes CDR1 SGHVS and CDR2 FQNEAQ. The CDR3: CASSPDRGQETQYF. The CDR3 DNA sequence: TGTGCCAGCAGCCCGGACAGGGGCCAAGAGACCCAGTACTTC.

In this sample, this clone turned up a few times. V and J are TRBV4-3 and TRBJ2-5, with D tentatively TRBD1 (5 bases). Deletions cut 4 bases from V and 1 base from J, with 10 bases between. Germline V gives CDR1 LGHNA, CDR2 YSLEER. CDR3 size: 14 residues. CDR3 residues: CASSPDGAQETQYF. CDR3 DNA sequence: TGCGCCAGCAGCCCCGATGGGGCCCAAGAGACCCAGTACTTC.

This clone has only a few counts. The chain couples TRBV7-9 to TRBJ1-5, with D perhaps matching TRBD1 (5 bases). The CDR3 consists of 15 residues. In germline, CDR1 is SEHNR, CDR2 FQNEAQ (reference sequence). V lost 2 bases to trimming and J lost 5 bases, with 13 bases between them. The CDR3 DNA sequence: TGTGCCAGCAGCTTAAACATGGAGGGGCATCAGCCCCAGCATTTT. As protein: CASSLNMEGHQPQHF.

This rearrangement joins TRBV6-5 to TRBJ2-2; perhaps TRBD1 as D (7 bases). The CDR3 sequence is 14 residues long. V was cut by 7 bases and J by 1 base, with 10 bases left in between. The germline gives CDR1 MNHEY, CDR2 SVGAGI. Written as DNA, the CDR3 is TGTGCCAGCACCCAGGGGGGGAACACCGGGGAGCTGTTTTTT. Amino acids: CASTQGGNTGELFF.

The gene calls are TRBV28 and TRBJ1-1; D is unresolved. The CDR3 is 12 amino acids. Per the germline V gene, CDR1 is MDHEN and CDR2 is SYDVKM. Trimming pared 6 bases from V and 4 bases from J, leaving 9 bases between. CDR3 DNA: TGTGCCAGCAGCCACGGGGTCACTGAAGCTTTCTTT. This translates into CASSHGVTEAFF. The entire variable domain, with the rest obtained from reference TRBV28 and TRBJ1-1, is as follows: DVKVTQSSRYLVKRTGEKVFLECVQDMDHENMFWYRQDPGLGLRLIYFSYDVKMKEKGDIPEGYSVSREKKERFSLILESASTNQTSMYLCASSHGVTEAFFGQGTRLTVV.

V and J are TRBV30 and TRBJ1-6; 9 bases map to TRBD1. Germline CDR1 is GTSNPN and CDR2 is SVGIG (reference sequence). The trim removed 3 bases at V and 10 bases at J, leaving 7 bases unmatched. The CDR3 runs to 14 residues. CDR3 residues: CAWRYRGLGSPLHF. Here the CDR3 DNA reads TGTGCCTGGAGGTACAGGGGGCTGGGATCACCCCTCCACTTT. The whole variable domain, filled in from reference TRBV30 and TRBJ1-6, reads SQTIHQWPATLVQPVGSPLSLECTVEGTSNPNLYWYRQAAGRGLQLLFYSVGIGQISSEVPQNLSASRPQDRQFILSSKKLLLSDSGFYLCAWRYRGLGSPLHFGNGTRLTVT.

This clone has more than one count but fewer than ten. The V and J genes are TRBV2 and TRBJ2-1; 12 positions agree with TRBD2. CDR3 length: 15 amino acids. J lost 5 bases, V lost 4 bases, and 3 bases had no gene match. CDR1 is SNHLY and CDR2 is FYNNEI in the germline V gene. CDR3 sequence (DNA): TGTGCCAGCAGTGGCCGACTAGCGGGAGACAATGAGCAGTTCTTC. The encoded protein is CASSGRLAGDNEQFF.

This clone was observed a few times. The chain combines TRBV27 with TRBJ2-2; TRBD1 is a possible D gene (5 bases). V was pared by 6 bases and J by 6 bases, with 17 bases between. The length of the CDR3 is 15 residues. Germline values: CDR1 MNHEY, CDR2 SMNVEV (reference sequence). The CDR3 here is CASSTGRGIPGELFF. Here the CDR3 DNA reads TGTGCCAGCAGCACCGGTAGGGGTATACCCGGGGAGCTGTTTTTT.

V and J are TRBV6-5 and TRBJ2-7; 9 bases line up with TRBD1. The trim removed 2 bases at V and 5 bases at J, leaving 4 bases unmatched. Germline CDR1 and CDR2: MNHEY and SVGAGI. The CDR3 length is 14 residues. The CDR3 region is CASSYVDRGHEQYF. The CDR3, as DNA: TGTGCCAGCAGTTACGTGGACAGGGGCCACGAGCAGTACTTC.

The chain links TRBV5-6 to TRBJ2-3; 14 positions match TRBD2. There are 16 residues in the CDR3. Germline CDR1 is SGHDT and CDR2 is YYEEEE. The V and J ends lost 2 bases and 7 bases, in that order; junction bases with no gene match: 6. CDR3 sequence reads: CASSFRLAGGLNTQYF. DNA for the CDR3: TGTGCCAGCAGCTTTCGACTAGCGGGGGGGCTAAATACGCAGTATTTT.